This TCR beta chain was sequenced during a study of cytomegalovirus exposure and HLA in healthy donors. Overall study: Out of approximately 170 million T cells, an earlier analysis found 117 million unique TCR beta sequences in total.

Primers for the PCR totalled 60 Vbeta and 13 Jbeta. The assay was immunoSEQ multiplex PCR, and TCRdb's table has in-frame clones only and misses some. Of about 130,000 clones in the sample, under 85% were seen once. This clone was counted once. The sequence was obtained from a woman in her fifties or sixties in good health and CMV-seropositive. Sequencing was done on a sample of PBMCs.

CDR3 sequence (DNA): TGTGCCAGCTCACCAACACAGGGGTGGGACAATGAGCAGTTCTTC. Its translation is CASSPTQGWDNEQFF. The rearrangement uses TRBV18 and TRBJ2-1, with 7 positions matching TRBD1. Germline assignment: CDR1 KGHSH and CDR2 LQKENI. This CDR3 is 15 amino acids long. Trimming removed 2 bases from V and 5 bases from J; junction bases left unmatched: 6.